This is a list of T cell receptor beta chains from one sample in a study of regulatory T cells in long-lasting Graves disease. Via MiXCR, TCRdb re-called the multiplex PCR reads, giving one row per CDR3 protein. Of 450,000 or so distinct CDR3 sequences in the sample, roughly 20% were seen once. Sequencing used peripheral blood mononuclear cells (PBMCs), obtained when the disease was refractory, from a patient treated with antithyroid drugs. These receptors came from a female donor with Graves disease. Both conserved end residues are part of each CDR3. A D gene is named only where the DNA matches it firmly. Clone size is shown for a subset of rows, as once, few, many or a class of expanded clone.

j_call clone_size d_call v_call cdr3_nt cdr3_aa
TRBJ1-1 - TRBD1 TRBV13 TGTGCCAGCAGCTTAGGGGCTGCATGGGACAGGCCCGGTGACACTGAAGCTTTCTTT CASSLGAAWDRPGDTEAFF
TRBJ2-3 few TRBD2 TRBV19 TGTGCCAGTCAAAGCGGGAGCGTTTTAGGCACAGATACGCAGTATTTT CASQSGSVLGTDTQYF
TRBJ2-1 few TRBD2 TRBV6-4 TGTGCCAGCTCCATCACTAGCGGGATTGGAAATGAGCAGTTCTTC CASSITSGIGNEQFF
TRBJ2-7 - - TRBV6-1 TGTGCCAGCAGACCTACCTCGGGGTACGAACTATACGAGCAGTACTTC CASRPTSGYELYEQYF
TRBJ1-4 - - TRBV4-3 TGCGCCAGCAGCCAACTCTCCGGCGGATGGGAAAAACTGTTTTTT CASSQLSGGWEKLFF
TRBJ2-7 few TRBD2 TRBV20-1 TGCAGTGCACCTAGGGGAGGTTGGCGGGAGGGGGCTAGTTTCTACGAGCAGTACTTC CSAPRGGWREGASFYEQYF
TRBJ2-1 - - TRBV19 TGTGCCAGTAGTATAGGGCGGGGATCTTTAAATGAGCAGTTCTTC CASSIGRGSLNEQFF
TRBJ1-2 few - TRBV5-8 TGTGCCAGCAGCTTGGGCGGAGACTACACCTTC CASSLGGDYTF
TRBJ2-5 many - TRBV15 TGTGCCACCAGCAGAGATGGACCGGAGACCCAGTACTTC CATSRDGPETQYF
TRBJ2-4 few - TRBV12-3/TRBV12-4 TGTGCCAGCACCCCGGGCCCGCTAGCCAAAAACATTCAGTACTTC CASTPGPLAKNIQYF
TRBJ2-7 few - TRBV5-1 TGCGCCAGCAGCTTGACGCAGGGGCTGTCCTACGAGCAGTACTTC CASSLTQGLSYEQYF
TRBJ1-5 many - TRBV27 TGTGCCAGCAGTTTATCGAAGAGCGGTCAGCCCCAGCATTTT CASSLSKSGQPQHF
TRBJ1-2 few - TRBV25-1 TGTGCCAGCAGTGAAGCCGGGGGATTGGGCTATGGCTACACCTTC CASSEAGGLGYGYTF
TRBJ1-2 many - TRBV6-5 TGTGCCAGCAGTTACTCCGGCTATGGCTACACCTTC CASSYSGYGYTF
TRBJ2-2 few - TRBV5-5 TGTGCCAGCAGCTTGGCTAGCCCCACCGGGGAGCTGTTTTTT CASSLASPTGELFF
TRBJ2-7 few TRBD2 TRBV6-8 TGTGCCAGCAGTTACTCGTTGGCTAGCGGGCCTCGGGAGCAGTACTTC CASSYSLASGPREQYF
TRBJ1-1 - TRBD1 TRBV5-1 TGCGCCAGCAGCTTGGGACAGGGTCGAGTAACTGAAGCTTTCTTT CASSLGQGRVTEAFF
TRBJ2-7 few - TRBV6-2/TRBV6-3 TGTGCCAGCAGTTACTCGATCGACACCACTCGGCAGTACTTC CASSYSIDTTRQYF
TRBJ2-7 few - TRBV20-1 TGCAGTGCTAGAGTATTCAAGGCAGGGTCCTACGAGCAGTACTTC CSARVFKAGSYEQYF
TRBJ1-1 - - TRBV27 TGTGCCAGCAGTTTGGATCTGGGGGGGATCACTGAAGCTTTCTTT CASSLDLGGITEAFF
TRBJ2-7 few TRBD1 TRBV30 TGTGGGATACAGGGGGCGTACGAGCAGTACTTC CGIQGAYEQYF
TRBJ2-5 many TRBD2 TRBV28 TGTGCCAGCAGTTTATTCCTAGCGGGGGCCCCACCCCAGTACTTC CASSLFLAGAPPQYF
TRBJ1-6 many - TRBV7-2 TGTGCCAGCACCTTAAGCGCGTACGATAATTCACCCCTCCACTTT CASTLSAYDNSPLHF
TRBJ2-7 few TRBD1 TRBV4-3 TGCGCCAGCAGCCAAGGGTCGGACAGGACAATCTACGAGCAGTACTTC CASSQGSDRTIYEQYF
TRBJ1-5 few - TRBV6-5 TGTGCCAGCAGTTATGGAGACAATCAGCCCCAGCATTTT CASSYGDNQPQHF